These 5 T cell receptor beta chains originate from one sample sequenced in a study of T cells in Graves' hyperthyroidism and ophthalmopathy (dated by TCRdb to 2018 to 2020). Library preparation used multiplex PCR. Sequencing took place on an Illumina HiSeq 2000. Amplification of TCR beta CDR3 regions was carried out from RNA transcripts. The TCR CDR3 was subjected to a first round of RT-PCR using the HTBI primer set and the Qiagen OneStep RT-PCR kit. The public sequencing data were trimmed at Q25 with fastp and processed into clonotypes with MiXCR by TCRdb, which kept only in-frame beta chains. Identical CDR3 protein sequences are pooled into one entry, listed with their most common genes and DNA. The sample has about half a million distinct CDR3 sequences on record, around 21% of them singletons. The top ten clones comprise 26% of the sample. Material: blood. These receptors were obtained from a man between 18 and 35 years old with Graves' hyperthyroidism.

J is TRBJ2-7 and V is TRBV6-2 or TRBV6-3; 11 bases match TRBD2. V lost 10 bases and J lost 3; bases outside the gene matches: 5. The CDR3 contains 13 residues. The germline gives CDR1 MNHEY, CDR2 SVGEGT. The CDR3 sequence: CATRGTSGYEQYF. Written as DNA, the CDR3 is TGTGCCACCAGGGGGACTAGCGGCTACGAGCAGTACTTC.

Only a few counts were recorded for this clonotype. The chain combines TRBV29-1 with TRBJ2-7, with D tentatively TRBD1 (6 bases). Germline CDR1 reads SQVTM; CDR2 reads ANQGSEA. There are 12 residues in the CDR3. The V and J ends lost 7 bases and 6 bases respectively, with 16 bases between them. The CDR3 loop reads CSGQDTPGEQYF. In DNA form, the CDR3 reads TGCAGCGGACAGGATACACCGGGCGAGCAGTACTTC.

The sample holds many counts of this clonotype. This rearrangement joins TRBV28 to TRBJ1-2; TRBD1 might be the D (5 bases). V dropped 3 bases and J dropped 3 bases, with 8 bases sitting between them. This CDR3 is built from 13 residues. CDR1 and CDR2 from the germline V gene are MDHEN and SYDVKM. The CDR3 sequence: CASSFRQHYGYTF. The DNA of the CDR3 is TGTGCCAGCAGTTTCAGACAGCACTATGGCTACACCTTC.

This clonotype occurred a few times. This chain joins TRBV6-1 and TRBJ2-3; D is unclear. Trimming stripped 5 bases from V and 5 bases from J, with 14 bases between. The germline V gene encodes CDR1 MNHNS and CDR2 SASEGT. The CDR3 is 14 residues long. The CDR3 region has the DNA TGTGCCAGCAGTCGTAACCTAGAAGGAGATACGCAGTATTTT. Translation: CASSRNLEGDTQYF.

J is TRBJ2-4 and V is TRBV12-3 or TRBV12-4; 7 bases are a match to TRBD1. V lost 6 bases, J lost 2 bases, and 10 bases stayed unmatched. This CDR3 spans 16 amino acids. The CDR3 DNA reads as TGTGCCAGCAGCATCGGGACAGCACTCTCCAAAAACATTCAGTACTTC. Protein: CASSIGTALSKNIQYF.